This passage covers 22 T cell receptor beta chains from one sample sequenced in a study of regulatory T cells in long-lasting Graves disease. For TCR beta, libraries came from iRepertoire HTBI primers and Arm-PCR of CDR3 regions. TCRdb recomputed calls from the multiplex PCR reads with MiXCR, one row per CDR3 protein. The sample lists some 250,000 distinct CDR3 sequences, under 20% occurring once. This sample's time point: newly diagnosed GD, antithyroid drugs for less than 3 months. PBMC-derived RNA was used for the TCR library. The data also belong to a second study, concerning T cells in Graves' hyperthyroidism and ophthalmopathy.

The input for sequencing was peripheral blood mononuclear cells (PBMCs), taken at new diagnosis, from a patient treated with antithyroid drugs. The receptors here all came from a woman younger than 45 with Graves disease.

In its sample, this clonotype was seen a few times. This could be a read error, since a much larger clone is one nucleotide away. The J gene is TRBJ1-2, the V gene TRBV6-4; a possible D gene is TRBD1 (6 bases). The CDR3 is 13 residues long. V was cut by 11 bases and J by 4 bases, with 17 bases left in between. Germline V gene data show CDR1 as MRHNA and CDR2 as SNTAGT. The CDR3 nucleotides read TGTGCCTGCGGAGATGGACAGCCCTATGGCTACACCTTC. It yields the protein CACGDGQPYGYTF.

This clonotype was recorded a few times. V is TRBV5-6 and J is TRBJ2-7; TRBD2 might be the D (6 bases). V lost 2 bases and J 7 bases, leaving 16 bases between the germline ends. Per the germline V gene, CDR1 is SGHDT and CDR2 is YYEEEE. The CDR3 has 14 residues. CDR3 sequence reads: CASSLDHSRGEQYF. CDR3 sequence (DNA): TGTGCCAGCAGCTTAGATCATTCTCGGGGGGAGCAGTACTTC.

V is TRBV5-1 and J is TRBJ2-6; 7 positions agree with TRBD2. This CDR3 region has 17 residues. Germline-derived CDR1 and CDR2 are SGHRS and YFSETQ. J lost 0 bases, V lost 4 bases, and 7 bases had no gene match. The CDR3 nucleotides are TGCGCCAGCAGCCTGACGGGACTACCCTCTGGGGCCAACGTCCTGACTTTC. This codes for CASSLTGLPSGANVLTF.

This clonotype showed up many times. The rearrangement links TRBV12-3 or TRBV12-4 to TRBJ2-7; maybe TRBD1 (6 bases). The CDR3 has 14 residues. With 1 base removed from V and 0 bases from J, the gap between germline ends came to 7 bases. The CDR3 sequence is CASSLGTDSYEQYF. CDR3 DNA sequence: TGTGCCAGCAGTTTAGGGACAGACTCCTACGAGCAGTACTTC.

The CDR3 sequence: CAISEFGQGRTEAFF. CDR3 nucleotides: TGTGCCATCAGTGAGTTCGGGCAGGGAAGGACTGAAGCTTTCTTT. This chain connects TRBV10-3 to TRBJ1-1; perhaps TRBD1 as D (5 bases). V was clipped by 1 base and J by 5 bases, with 14 bases between them. Germline CDR1 reads ENHRY; CDR2 reads SYGVKD. The CDR3 spans 15 residues.

In its sample, this clonotype was seen many times. This sequence joins TRBV7-9 and TRBJ1-1, with 7 bases aligning to TRBD1. The CDR3 sequence is 13 residues long. Trimming took 4 bases from V and 5 from J; bases not matched to a gene: 4. Looked up from germline, CDR1 is SEHNR and CDR2 is FQNEAQ (reference sequence). The CDR3, as DNA: TGTGCCAGCAGCTCAGGGGGTTTTACTGAAGCTTTCTTT. Translation: CASSSGGFTEAFF.

At least ten counts were recorded for this clonotype. The chain combines TRBV3-1 with TRBJ1-2, with 7 bases fitting TRBD1. The CDR3 covers 13 residues. The germline V gene has CDR1 LGHDT and CDR2 YNNKEL (reference sequence). Trimming at V came to 1 base and at J to 4 bases, leaving 0 bases not matched to a gene. In DNA form, the CDR3 reads TGTGCCAGCAGCCAAGGACAGGGCTATGGCTACACCTTC. This gives the protein CASSQGQGYGYTF.

This clonotype has just a few counts. The rearrangement uses TRBV2 and TRBJ1-5; 8 bases map to TRBD1. CDR1 and CDR2 (germline): SNHLY, FYNNEI. This CDR3 spans 15 amino acids. The V and J ends lost 4 bases and 6 bases, in that order; junction bases with no gene match: 8. CDR3 in amino acids: CASSGATGAGQPQHF. DNA for the CDR3: TGTGCCAGCAGTGGGGCGACAGGGGCCGGTCAGCCCCAGCATTTT.

The rearrangement links TRBV9 to TRBJ1-1; D possibly corresponds to TRBD1 (5 bases). The CDR3 sequence is 14 residues long. Germline-derived CDR1 and CDR2 are SGDLS and YYNGEE. Trimming took off 3 bases at V and 1 base at J, with 10 bases between the two ends. CDR3 sequence (DNA): TGTGCCAGCAGCGACGGGACGGCGAACACTGAAGCTTTCTTT. Its translation is CASSDGTANTEAFF.

This clonotype was observed many times. V usage is TRBV7-9 and J usage is TRBJ2-7, with D possibly matching TRBD1 (5 bases). V was clipped by 2 bases and J by 2 bases, with 7 bases between them. This CDR3 has 13 amino acids. Per germline, CDR1 SEHNR and CDR2 FQNEAQ (reference sequence). The CDR3 DNA follows: TGTGCCAGCAGCTTATGGGGCCCCTACGAGCAGTACTTC. Its translation: CASSLWGPYEQYF.

Remarks on this clonotype: A far larger clone is just one base off, so this is likely a read error. Likely a read error: the CDR3 ends without its conserved phenylalanine or tryptophan. The rearrangement links TRBV11-2 to TRBJ2-4; TRBD2 agrees at 9 bases. The tail of the sequence fits TRBJ2-7 better, so the J call may be wrong. The CDR3 extends over 13 amino acids. Germline V gene sequence: CDR1 SGHAT, CDR2 FQNNGV. The CDR3 sequence is CASSLERGAEQYI. DNA for the CDR3: TGTGCCAGCAGCCTCGAGCGGGGGGCCGAGCAGTACATC.

With regard to this clonotype: The germline gene is not matched at one end of the junction; a read error may be the cause. The chain joins TRBV5-1 to TRBJ1-1; 7 nucleotides line up with TRBD1. The CDR3 totals 16 residues. Germline CDR1 is SGHRS and CDR2 is YFSETQ. In DNA, the CDR3 is TGTGCCAGCAGCTTGGGACAGCTTCAAGACCACACTGAAGCTTTCTTT. Protein product: CASSLGQLQDHTEAFF. The variable domain in full, with the rest retrieved from reference TRBV5-1 and TRBJ1-1, is KAGVTQTPRYLIKTRGQQVTLSCSPISGHRSVSWYQQTPGQGLQFLFEYFSETQRNKGNFPGRFSGRQFSNSRSEMNVSTLELGDSALYLCASSLGQLQDHTEAFFGQGTRLTVV.

The chain has TRBV19 and TRBJ1-4; tentatively, D is TRBD1 (6 bases). Trimming shortened V by 11 bases and J by 0 bases, and 10 bases separated the two germline ends. The CDR3 is 13 residues long. Germline V gene sequence: CDR1 LNHDA, CDR2 SQIVND (reference sequence). The CDR3 bases are TGTGCCGTAGGGGGGGCAACTAATGAAAAACTGTTTTTT. Translated: CAVGGATNEKLFF.

The chain carries TRBV18 and TRBJ2-7; 8 positions agree with TRBD1. CDR3 length: 15 amino acids. V dropped 2 bases and J dropped 4; count of bases not matched to a gene: 7. The germline CDR1 and CDR2 sequences are KGHSH and LQKENI. CDR3 residues: CASSPTGTGGYEQYF. The CDR3 DNA sequence: TGTGCCAGCTCACCAACGGGAACAGGGGGTTACGAGCAGTACTTC.

This clonotype was seen many times. The chain has TRBV6-2 or TRBV6-3 and TRBJ1-3; possible D gene TRBD1, 5 bases. This CDR3 comprises 14 residues. CDR1 and CDR2 from the germline V gene are MNHEY and SVGEGT. CDR3 region: CVTRQGLLGNTIYF. The CDR3 nucleotides read TGTGTCACCCGCCAGGGCCTGCTGGGGAACACCATATATTTT.

This clonotype was detected ten times or more. One end of the junction does not line up with germline, which may come from a read error. This sequence joins TRBV20-1 and TRBJ2-1; 7 positions agree with TRBD2. The CDR3 consists of 14 residues. Germline CDR1 is DFQATT and CDR2 is SNEGSKA (reference sequence). The chain's CDR3 is CSPTGGGLGNGQFF. In DNA, the CDR3 is TGCAGCCCAACCGGCGGGGGATTGGGAAATGGGCAGTTCTTC.

Comments on this clonotype: A far larger clone is only one base removed, so a read error is likely. The chain links TRBV7-2 to TRBJ1-2; D is unresolved. Germline V gene lookup returns CDR1 SGHTA and CDR2 FQGNSA. This CDR3 region has 12 residues. The CDR3 region has the DNA TGTGCCGGCAGCCGCGCCGACTATGGCTACACCTTC. The encoded protein is CAGSRADYGYTF.

This clonotype was observed at least ten times. CDR3: CASSSAGPYEQYF. The CDR3 DNA sequence: TGCGCCAGCAGCTCCGCCGGCCCATACGAGCAGTACTTC. The gene calls are TRBV5-1 and TRBJ2-7; D remains unclear. Germline V gene sequence: CDR1 SGHRS, CDR2 YFSETQ. Deletions cut 3 bases from V and 4 bases from J, with 11 bases between. The CDR3 is made up of 13 amino acids.

This clonotype was observed many times. The V call is TRBV18, the J call TRBJ1-6; 7 bases fit TRBD1. Trimming at V came to 6 bases and at J to 10 bases, leaving 12 bases not matched to a gene. There are 15 residues in the CDR3. Germline V CDR1 and CDR2: KGHSH, LQKENI. The CDR3 here is CASSQYRGSDSPLHF. For the CDR3, the DNA is TGTGCCAGCTCGCAATACAGGGGCTCGGACTCACCCCTCCACTTT.

This clonotype was observed many times. V and J are TRBV5-6 and TRBJ1-1; D not resolved. Trimming took off 1 base at V and 1 base at J, with 14 bases between the two ends. The CDR3 length is 16 residues. The germline V gene encodes CDR1 SGHDT and CDR2 YYEEEE. The CDR3 reads CASSLPDWSTNTEAFF. The CDR3 DNA sequence: TGTGCCAGCAGCTTGCCCGACTGGTCTACGAACACTGAAGCTTTCTTT.

Comments on this clonotype: One base separates it from a far larger clone, so it is likely a read error. The J gene is TRBJ1-1, the V gene TRBV6-9, with D hard to call. The germline V gene has CDR1 MNHGY and CDR2 SVAAGI. There are 12 residues in the CDR3. Written as DNA, the CDR3 is TGTGGCAGCAGTTCTCAGGCTTTCGTTTCTTTCTTT. Its translation is CGSSSQAFVSFF.

At least ten counts were recorded for this clonotype. CDR3 residues: CASSQTGEAFF. CDR3 DNA: TGCGCCAGCAGCCAAACAGGCGAAGCTTTCTTT. The chain combines TRBV4-1 with TRBJ1-1; D possibly corresponds to TRBD1 (5 bases). V was cut by 2 bases and J by 8 bases, with 6 bases left in between. There are 11 residues in the CDR3. Germline-derived CDR1 and CDR2 are MGHRA and YSYEKL.